This TCR beta chain was found in a study of T cell responses to AZD1222 COVID-19 vaccine. V dropped 0 bases and J dropped 1 base, with 16 bases sitting between them. The CDR3 spans 18 residues. Germline V CDR1 and CDR2: LGHNA, YNFKEQ. Findings of the study overall: Variant regions that are unmutated are reportedly the target of nearly half of spike-specific TCRs. A mostly white British donor set with more females was recruited, and clonal diversity was possibly underestimated.

This clone was seen more than once but under ten times. The antigen remains undetermined. The protocol was immunoSEQ multiplex PCR, while the TCRdb copy is restricted to in-frame clones and leaves out a portion. The data show more than 100,000 clones, approximately 85% seen once. The specimen comprised peripheral blood, sampled on day 0 of AZD1222 vaccination. The chain combines TRBV4-2 with TRBJ1-3; D gene ambiguous. The TCR comes from an adult in good health. The CDR3 protein is CASSQDLLLGSSGNTIYF. The CDR3, as DNA: TGTGCCAGCAGCCAAGATTTACTTTTAGGGAGTTCTGGAAACACCATATATTTT.